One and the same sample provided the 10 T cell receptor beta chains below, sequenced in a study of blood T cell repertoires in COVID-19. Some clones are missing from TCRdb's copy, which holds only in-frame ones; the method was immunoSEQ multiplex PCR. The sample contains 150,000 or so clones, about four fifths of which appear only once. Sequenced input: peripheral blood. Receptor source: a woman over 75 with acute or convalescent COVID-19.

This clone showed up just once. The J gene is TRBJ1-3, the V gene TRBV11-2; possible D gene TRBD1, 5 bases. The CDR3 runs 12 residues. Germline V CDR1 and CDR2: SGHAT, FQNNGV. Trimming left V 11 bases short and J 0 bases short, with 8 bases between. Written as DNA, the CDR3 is TGTGCCTCAGGGCTCTCTGGAAACACCATATATTTT. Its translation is CASGLSGNTIYF.

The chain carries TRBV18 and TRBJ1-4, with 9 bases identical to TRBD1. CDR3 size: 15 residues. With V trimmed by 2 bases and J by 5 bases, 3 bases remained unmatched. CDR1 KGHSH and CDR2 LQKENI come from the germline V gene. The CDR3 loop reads CASSPLTGGNEKLFF. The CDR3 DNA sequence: TGTGCCAGCTCACCATTGACAGGGGGGAATGAAAAACTGTTTTTT.

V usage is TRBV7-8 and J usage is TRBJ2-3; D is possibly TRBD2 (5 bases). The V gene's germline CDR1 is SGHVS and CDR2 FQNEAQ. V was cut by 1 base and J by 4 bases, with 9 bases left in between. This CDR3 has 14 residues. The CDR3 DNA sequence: TGTGCCAGCAGCTTAGATAGCGCAGCAGATACGCAGTATTTT. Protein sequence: CASSLDSAADTQYF.

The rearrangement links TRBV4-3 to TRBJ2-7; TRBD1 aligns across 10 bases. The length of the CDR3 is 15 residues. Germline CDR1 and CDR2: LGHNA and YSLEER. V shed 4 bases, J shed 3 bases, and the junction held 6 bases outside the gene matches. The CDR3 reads CASSLWDRGGYEQYF. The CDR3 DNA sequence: TGCGCCAGCAGCCTCTGGGACAGGGGAGGCTACGAGCAGTACTTC.

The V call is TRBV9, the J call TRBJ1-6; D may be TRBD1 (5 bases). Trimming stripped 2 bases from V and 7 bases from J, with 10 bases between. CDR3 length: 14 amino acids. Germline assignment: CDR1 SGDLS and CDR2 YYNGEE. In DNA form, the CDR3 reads TGTGCCAGCAGCGTCAAGGGGCTGAATTCACCCCTCCACTTT. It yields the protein CASSVKGLNSPLHF.

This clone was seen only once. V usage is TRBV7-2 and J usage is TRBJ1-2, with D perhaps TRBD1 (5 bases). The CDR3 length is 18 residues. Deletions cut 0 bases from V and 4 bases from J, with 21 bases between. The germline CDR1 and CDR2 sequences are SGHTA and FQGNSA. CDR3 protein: CASSLALGHQLSTYGYTF. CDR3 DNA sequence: TGTGCCAGCAGCTTAGCGCTAGGACACCAACTCAGTACCTATGGCTACACCTTC.

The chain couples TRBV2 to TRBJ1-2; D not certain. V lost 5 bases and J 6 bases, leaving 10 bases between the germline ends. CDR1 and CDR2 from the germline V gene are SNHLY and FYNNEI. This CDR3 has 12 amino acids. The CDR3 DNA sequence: TGTGCCAGCAGTCCTGGCCTCGATGGCTACACCTTC. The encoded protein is CASSPGLDGYTF.

CDR3 bases: TGTGCCAGCATTCACAGGGGCGAGCAGTACTTC. Translated, it gives CASIHRGEQYF. The rearrangement joins TRBV12-3 or TRBV12-4 to TRBJ2-7; 7 nucleotides agree with TRBD1. The trim removed 7 bases at V and 6 bases at J, leaving 3 bases unmatched. The CDR3 is 11 residues long.

CDR3 sequence: CASSESGTGGNEKLFF. The CDR3 DNA sequence: TGTGCCAGCAGCGAGTCCGGGACAGGGGGCAATGAAAAACTGTTTTTT. The rearrangement links TRBV7-9 to TRBJ1-4; TRBD1 matches at 12 bases. Trimming at V came to 5 bases and at J to 5 bases, leaving 6 bases not matched to a gene. The CDR3 consists of 16 residues. Germline values: CDR1 SEHNR, CDR2 FQNEAQ (reference sequence).

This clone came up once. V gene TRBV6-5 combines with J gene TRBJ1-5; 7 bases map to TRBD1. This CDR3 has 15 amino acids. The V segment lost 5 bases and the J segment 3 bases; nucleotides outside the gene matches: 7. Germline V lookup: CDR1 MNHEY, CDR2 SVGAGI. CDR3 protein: CASSTQGGYNQPQHF. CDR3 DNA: TGTGCCAGCAGTACCCAGGGGGGCTACAATCAGCCCCAGCATTTT.